These 21 T cell receptor beta chains were sequenced from one sample in a study of blood T cells in healthy people across ages. A second about 7 to 12 cycle PCR used barcoded and J-beta primers. One entry per CDR3 protein results from TCRdb running MiXCR on the 5' RACE reads. Of some 640,000 distinct CDR3 sequences in the sample, under 30% were seen once. The material sequenced was blood. These receptor sequences come from a woman older than 75 in good health.

Many counts were recorded for this clonotype. The chain joins TRBV2 to TRBJ1-2; D is possibly TRBD1 (5 bases). The CDR3 has 12 residues. Trimming left V 4 bases short and J 8 bases short, with 11 bases between. CDR1 SNHLY and CDR2 FYNNEI come from the germline V gene. The chain's CDR3 is CASSVEGIGYTF. The CDR3 nucleotides are TGTGCCAGCAGTGTGGAGGGGATCGGCTACACCTTC.

This clonotype was observed a few times. The CDR3 here is CASGSLQTQYF. CDR3 coding DNA: TGTGCCAGCGGATCTCTTCAGACCCAGTACTTC. The chain is built from TRBV12-3 or TRBV12-4 and TRBJ2-7; D is uncertain. The assigned J gene may be wrong: the sequence end matches TRBJ2-5 better. This CDR3 comprises 11 residues.

This clonotype has ten or more counts. The chain is built from TRBV6-1 and TRBJ2-7; 7 bases are shared with TRBD1. Germline-derived CDR1 and CDR2 are MNHNS and SASEGT. The CDR3 covers 14 residues. Trimming took 7 bases from V and 3 from J; bases not matched to a gene: 9. In DNA, the CDR3 is TGTGCCAGCAAGCCTACAGGGGATCACTACGAGCAGTACTTC. Encoded protein: CASKPTGDHYEQYF.

This clonotype has ten or more counts. A read error is possible here, since a much larger clone lies one base away. The chain couples TRBV18 to TRBJ2-5; the D is unclear. This CDR3 is built from 13 residues. V lost 3 bases, J lost 11 bases, and 16 bases lay in between. The V gene's germline CDR1 is KGHSH and CDR2 LQKENI. CDR3 DNA: TGTGCCAGCTCACCTCAGACGGACGCTGAGCAGTACTTC. Translation: CASSPQTDAEQYF.

The chain combines TRBV18 with TRBJ2-1; weak D call: TRBD1 (6 bases). Germline CDR1 and CDR2: KGHSH and LQKENI. The CDR3 totals 19 residues. Trimming removed 0 bases at V and 0 bases at J, with 18 bases between. Written as DNA, the CDR3 is TGTGCCAGCTCACCACCCACGACAGGTGAGGGGTACTCCTACAATGAGCAGTTCTTC. Amino acid sequence: CASSPPTTGEGYSYNEQFF.

The CDR3 reads CASSRRDFPSETQYF. CDR3 in DNA: TGCGCCAGCAGCAGAAGGGACTTCCCATCGGAGACCCAGTACTTC. The chain has TRBV5-1 and TRBJ2-5; TRBD2 might be the D (6 bases). The V end was cut by 4 bases, the J end by 5 bases, with 18 bases between. Germline V gene sequence: CDR1 SGHRS, CDR2 YFSETQ. The CDR3 has 15 amino acids.

In regard to this clonotype: This clone may be a read error of a much larger clone one base away. V and J are TRBV15 and TRBJ1-2; D not certain. Looked up from germline, CDR1 is LNHNV and CDR2 is YYDKDF (reference sequence). V lost 1 base and J lost 7, with 10 bases in between. The CDR3 extends over 13 amino acids. The CDR3 protein is CATSRGRGGGYTF. In DNA form, the CDR3 reads TGTGCCACCAGCAGAGGACGGGGAGGTGGCTACACCTTC.

This clonotype was seen only once. The conserved phenylalanine or tryptophan normally closing the CDR3 is absent here, so this likely arose from a read error. The rearrangement uses TRBV27 and TRBJ1-5; D might be TRBD1 (5 bases). Between the trimmed V and J ends, which lost 3 bases and 6 bases, there was a span of 12 bases. The CDR3 extends over 14 amino acids. The germline V gene encodes CDR1 MNHEY and CDR2 SMNVEV (reference sequence). In DNA form, the CDR3 reads TGTGCCAGCAGTTTTAGGGGAAGGGGTCAGCCCCAGCATTGT. It codes for CASSFRGRGQPQHC.

This clonotype was counted between two and nine times. This may be a read error: a much more frequent sequence differs by one nucleotide. The rearrangement joins TRBV5-1 to TRBJ2-7; no reliable D call. Germline V CDR1 and CDR2: SGHRS, YFSETQ. This CDR3 has 15 residues. The CDR3 is CAGSLESEVGYEQYF. In DNA, the CDR3 is TGCGCCGGCAGCTTGGAGTCGGAAGTTGGCTACGAGCAGTACTTC.

In this sample, this clonotype turned up many times. J is TRBJ2-3 and V is TRBV24-1, with D perhaps matching TRBD1 (6 bases). Per germline, CDR1 KGHDR and CDR2 SFDVKD. Trimming removed 3 bases from V and 7 bases from J, with 10 bases in between. CDR3 size: 13 residues. The CDR3 here is CATSDIGGNTQYF. In DNA, the CDR3 is TGTGCCACCAGTGATATAGGGGGAAATACGCAGTATTTT.

This clonotype was counted ten times or more. The chain joins TRBV5-5 to TRBJ2-1; 8 nucleotides align to TRBD1. V shed 0 bases and J 10 bases; nucleotides not matched to a gene: 6. The germline V gene encodes CDR1 SGHKS and CDR2 YYEKEE (reference sequence). The CDR3 has 14 residues. The CDR3 DNA is TGTGCCAGCAGCTTGGAGCAGGGGGCAAGAGAGCAGTTCTTC. It specifies CASSLEQGAREQFF.

This clonotype showed up many times. The chain recombines TRBV2 with TRBJ2-1; D gene unclear. In germline, CDR1 is SNHLY, CDR2 FYNNEI. The ends were cut back, 5 bases at V and 10 bases at J, with 12 bases in the middle. The CDR3 is 12 residues long. CDR3 protein: CASSLGQSEQFF. The DNA for the CDR3 is TGTGCCAGCAGTTTAGGCCAGTCAGAGCAGTTCTTC.

The sample holds many counts of this clonotype. The chain recombines TRBV5-1 with TRBJ2-1, with 9 bases matching TRBD1. There are 17 residues in the CDR3. The V and J ends lost 1 base and 4 bases, in that order; junction bases with no gene match: 9. Germline V gives CDR1 SGHRS, CDR2 YFSETQ. The CDR3 loop is CASSLFGGTGIYNEQFF. The DNA of the CDR3 is TGCGCCAGCAGCTTGTTTGGGGGGACAGGGATTTACAATGAGCAGTTCTTC.

This clonotype has at least ten counts. The chain's CDR3 is CASSEFGRGNEQFF. As DNA, the CDR3 is TGTGCCAGCAGTGAATTTGGACGGGGCAATGAGCAGTTCTTC. The chain uses TRBV6-1 and TRBJ2-1; TRBD2 is a possible D gene (5 bases). Per germline, CDR1 MNHNS and CDR2 SASEGT. The length of the CDR3 is 14 residues. Trimming took 2 bases from V and 6 from J, leaving 11 bases between them.

Note on this clonotype: The junction shows a germline mismatch at one end, possibly a read error. For the CDR3, the DNA is TGTGCCAGCAGTTTAGAGGCAGGGGGCGTGAGGACAGATATGCAGTATTTT. It is translated as CASSLEAGGVRTDMQYF. This chain connects TRBV12-3 or TRBV12-4 to TRBJ2-3, with 8 bases lining up with TRBD1. There are 17 residues in the CDR3.

This clonotype occurred a few times. The genes are TRBV6-6 and TRBJ1-2, with 7 bases matching TRBD1. Trimming cost V 7 bases and J 4 bases; bases outside gene matches: 9. The CDR3 length is 14 residues. Germline CDR1 is MNHNY and CDR2 is SVGAGI (reference sequence). The CDR3 sequence is CASTLTGNFYGYTF. The CDR3 DNA reads TGTGCCAGCACCCTGACAGGGAATTTCTATGGCTACACCTTC.

In this sample, this clonotype turned up many times. The genes are TRBV20-1 and TRBJ1-2; no clear D. Per the germline V gene, CDR1 is DFQATT and CDR2 is SNEGSKA (reference sequence). Trimming took off 1 base at V and 2 bases at J, with 17 bases between the two ends. This CDR3 has 16 amino acids. The CDR3 here is CSARAWFGEQNYGYTF. CDR3 in DNA: TGCAGTGCTAGAGCTTGGTTCGGGGAACAGAACTATGGCTACACCTTC.

This clonotype was counted at least ten times. The chain is built from TRBV6-5 and TRBJ2-1, with D perhaps matching TRBD1 (6 bases). Germline CDR1 MNHEY, CDR2 SVGAGI. V gave up 0 bases and J gave up 7 bases, with 13 bases separating them. This CDR3 has 15 amino acids. Here the CDR3 reads CASSYSERGKNEQFF. The CDR3 nucleotides read TGTGCCAGCAGTTACTCGGAGAGGGGGAAGAATGAGCAGTTCTTC.

The J gene is TRBJ2-1, the V gene TRBV7-2; 9 nucleotides align to TRBD2. Germline CDR1 SGHTA, CDR2 FQGNSA. After removal of 1 base from V and 9 bases from J, the junction contained 13 bases not matched to a gene. The CDR3 has 17 residues. DNA for the CDR3: TGTGCCAGCAGCTTAGTTAGCGGGGGACGGTTGAGGAGTGAGCAGTTCTTC. It translates to CASSLVSGGRLRSEQFF. Filled out from reference TRBV7-2 and TRBJ2-1, the complete variable domain reads GAGVSQSPSNKVTEKGKDVELRCDPISGHTALYWYRQSLGQGLEFLIYFQGNSAPDKSGLPSDRFSAERTGGSVSTLTIQRTQQEDSAVYLCASSLVSGGRLRSEQFFGPGTRLTVL.

This clonotype was counted at least ten times. The chain links TRBV5-6 to TRBJ2-3; TRBD2 matches 9 bases. The V segment lost 2 bases and the J segment 6 bases; nucleotides outside the gene matches: 10. Germline V gives CDR1 SGHDT, CDR2 YYEEEE. This CDR3 is built from 16 residues. This CDR3 reads CASSLVAGVPSDTQYF. CDR3 DNA: TGTGCCAGCAGCTTAGTAGCGGGGGTACCTTCCGATACGCAGTATTTT.

This clonotype has at least ten counts. This chain links TRBV11-2 with TRBJ2-5; 7 nucleotides agree with TRBD2. J gave up 2 bases and V 0 bases, and 9 bases lay outside the gene matches. Germline CDR1 and CDR2: SGHAT and FQNNGV. The CDR3 has 17 amino acids. The CDR3 sequence: CASSLDGGDRVQETQYF. Written as DNA, the CDR3 is TGTGCCAGCAGCTTAGATGGGGGGGACCGGGTTCAAGAGACCCAGTACTTC.